Listed here are 18 T cell receptor beta chains from one sample, sequenced in a study of neurological immune-mediated disorders. Using its own MiXCR run on the 5' RACE reads, TCRdb lists one record per CDR3 protein. The sample has tens of thousands of distinct CDR3 sequences, 10% seen once. Sequencing input: PBMCs. These receptors came from a man aged 35-49 years in good health.

On this clonotype: The junction differs from germline at one of its ends, possibly a read error. The chain links TRBV10-3 to TRBJ2-7, with 9 bases matching TRBD1. Germline CDR1 and CDR2: ENHRY and SYGVKD. The length of the CDR3 is 15 residues. CDR3 amino acids: CVIGASATGGYEQYF. The DNA of the CDR3 is TGTGTCATCGGAGCCTCAGCGACAGGGGGCTACGAGCAGTACTTC.

In this sample, this clonotype turned up many times. This rearrangement joins TRBV5-1 to TRBJ2-3; TRBD2 might be the D (6 bases). This CDR3 is built from 19 residues. Germline V gene lookup returns CDR1 SGHRS and CDR2 YFSETQ. The V end lost 3 bases, the J end lost 1 base, and 24 bases lay between the germline ends. In nucleotides, the CDR3 is TGCGCCAGCAGCTCCCCGGCGGGACGCGGAATCCTTGGCACAGATACGCAGTATTTT. Translated, it gives CASSSPAGRGILGTDTQYF. Combining the CDR3 with reference TRBV5-1 and TRBJ2-3 gives the whole variable domain KAGVTQTPRYLIKTRGQQVTLSCSPISGHRSVSWYQQTPGQGLQFLFEYFSETQRNKGNFPGRFSGRQFSNSRSEMNVSTLELGDSALYLCASSSPAGRGILGTDTQYFGPGTRLTVL.

At least ten counts were recorded for this clonotype. The genes are TRBV3-1 and TRBJ2-1; no clear D gene. Germline CDR1 and CDR2: LGHDT and YNNKEL (reference sequence). This CDR3 has 21 amino acids. Trimming shortened V by 3 bases and J by 4 bases, and 31 bases separated the two germline ends. CDR3 region: CASSQVALGRAGSLTYNEQFF. Written as DNA, the CDR3 is TGTGCCAGCAGCCAGGTCGCCTTAGGACGGGCAGGTTCCCTTACATACAATGAGCAGTTCTTC.

This clonotype was seen repeatedly, ten times or more. The rearrangement joins TRBV19 to TRBJ2-3; 8 nucleotides line up with TRBD2. The V and J ends lost 4 bases and 2 bases, in that order; junction bases with no gene match: 5. Germline CDR1 LNHDA, CDR2 SQIVND (reference sequence). This CDR3 region has 15 residues. The CDR3 DNA follows: TGTGCCAGTAGTACTGTAGCGGGGCTCACAGATACGCAGTATTTT. It translates to CASSTVAGLTDTQYF.

The chain carries TRBV7-9 and TRBJ2-1, with D perhaps TRBD2 (6 bases). The CDR3 is 12 amino acids. Germline V CDR1 and CDR2: SEHNR, FQNEAQ (reference sequence). Trimming took off 4 bases at V and 11 bases at J, with 12 bases between the two ends. The CDR3 spells CASSSAGPQQFF. The CDR3 DNA follows: TGTGCCAGCAGCTCCGCGGGGCCTCAGCAGTTCTTC.

This clonotype came up many times. This chain uses TRBV7-7 with TRBJ2-7; D gene uncertain. The CDR3 sequence is 14 residues long. Deletions cut 2 bases from V and 3 bases from J, with 11 bases between. Germline assignment: CDR1 SSHAT and CDR2 FNYEAQ (reference sequence). The DNA of the CDR3 is TGTGCCAGCAGCTTATTTGACGGAAACTACGAGCAGTACTTC. The encoded protein is CASSLFDGNYEQYF.

This clonotype was found many times. The J gene is TRBJ2-7, the V gene TRBV4-2, with 13 bases that match TRBD2. The V gene end was trimmed by 3 bases and the J gene end by 6 bases; junction bases not matched to a gene: 17. The CDR3 totals 19 residues. Per germline, CDR1 LGHNA and CDR2 YNFKEQ. CDR3 in DNA: TGTGCCAGCAGCCAGGAACTAGCGGGGGGGGTCAGTGAAAGTCCCGAGCAGTACTTC. Encoded protein: CASSQELAGGVSESPEQYF.

This clonotype has ten or more counts. In nucleotides, the CDR3 is TGTGCCATCAGTGAGAAGACCTCTGAAGCTTTCTTT. Its translation is CAISEKTSEAFF. V is TRBV10-3 and J is TRBJ1-1; D is ambiguous. Trimming took off 2 bases at V and 6 bases at J, with 7 bases between the two ends. CDR1 and CDR2 (germline): ENHRY, SYGVKD. The CDR3 runs 12 residues.

This rearrangement joins TRBV2 to TRBJ2-2; tentatively, D is TRBD1 (5 bases). CDR3 length: 15 amino acids. Germline V gene data show CDR1 as SNHLY and CDR2 as FYNNEI. The DNA for the CDR3 is TGTGCAAACACAGGTCAGGGCCTAATCACCGGGGAGCTGTTTTTT. It encodes CANTGQGLITGELFF. Full variable domain (outside the CDR3, taken from reference TRBV2 and TRBJ2-2): EPEVTQTPSHQVTQMGQEVILRCVPISNHLYFYWYRQILGQKVEFLVSFYNNEISEKSEIFDDQFSVERPDGSNFTLKIRSTKLEDSAMYFCANTGQGLITGELFFGEGSRLTVL.

In the case of this clonotype: One base away lies a much larger clone, so this may be a sequencing read error. This chain joins TRBV12-3 or TRBV12-4 and TRBJ2-1; D not certain. Trimming shortened V by 6 bases and J by 2 bases, and 14 bases separated the two germline ends. CDR3 size: 15 residues. Here the CDR3 reads CASSSLGRAYNEQFF. DNA for the CDR3: TGTGCCAGCAGCTCCCTGGGCAGAGCCTACAATGAGCAGTTCTTC.

Judged by abundance, this clonotype is medium-sized. This chain links TRBV20-1 with TRBJ2-1, with 10 positions matching TRBD1. Per the germline V gene, CDR1 is DFQATT and CDR2 is SNEGSKA (reference sequence). Trimming cost V 7 bases and J 0 bases; bases outside gene matches: 6. This CDR3 has 15 amino acids. CDR3 nucleotides: TGCAGTGTTGGACAGGGGGGCAACTCCTACAATGAGCAGTTCTTC. As protein: CSVGQGGNSYNEQFF.

This clonotype was recorded at least ten times. The chain combines TRBV2 with TRBJ2-7; D is perhaps TRBD1 or TRBD2 (5 bases each). The CDR3 spans 13 residues. From germline, CDR1 is SNHLY and CDR2 FYNNEI. Deletions cut 11 bases from V and 2 bases from J, with 16 bases between. The CDR3: CAEGPGTAYEQYF. CDR3 DNA sequence: TGTGCCGAGGGACCCGGAACTGCCTACGAGCAGTACTTC.

This clonotype was counted ten times or more. V and J are TRBV28 and TRBJ2-1; TRBD2 might be the D (5 bases). V was pared by 2 bases and J by 12 bases, with 11 bases between. The CDR3 is made up of 12 amino acids. The germline gives CDR1 MDHEN, CDR2 SYDVKM. CDR3 loop: CASSLQAEGQFF. CDR3 coding DNA: TGTGCCAGCAGTTTACAGGCAGAGGGGCAGTTCTTC.

This clonotype was picked up many times. The chain carries TRBV5-1 and TRBJ1-6; D may be TRBD1 (5 bases). With 4 bases removed from V and 9 bases from J, the gap between germline ends came to 17 bases. Germline V gene data show CDR1 as SGHRS and CDR2 as YFSETQ. The length of the CDR3 is 15 residues. CDR3 in amino acids: CASSMDRGPGSPLHF. CDR3 nucleotide sequence: TGCGCCAGCAGCATGGACCGGGGCCCGGGTTCACCCCTCCACTTT.

In this sample, this clonotype turned up many times. V gene TRBV5-1 combines with J gene TRBJ2-3; the match to TRBD2 covers 7 bases. The CDR3 spans 16 residues. V lost 4 bases and J lost 0; bases outside the gene matches: 8. Germline-derived CDR1 and CDR2 are SGHRS and YFSETQ. DNA of the CDR3: TGCGCCAGCAGCGCCGGGGACTACCTGAGCACAGATACGCAGTATTTT. It is translated as CASSAGDYLSTDTQYF.

This clonotype has a count of ten or more. J is TRBJ1-1 and V is TRBV29-1, with TRBD1 identical over 7 bases. The CDR3 sequence is 13 residues long. Looked up from germline, CDR1 is SQVTM and CDR2 is ANQGSEA. V was pared by 2 bases and J by 5 bases, with 5 bases of the junction left unmatched. CDR3 loop: CSVERGRGTEAFF. The CDR3 DNA is TGCAGCGTTGAAAGGGGGCGCGGAACTGAAGCTTTCTTT.

At least ten counts were recorded for this clonotype. V gene TRBV10-3 combines with J gene TRBJ2-7; D uncertain. The V end was cut by 9 bases, the J end by 3 bases, with 18 bases between. Germline CDR1 reads ENHRY; CDR2 reads SYGVKD. The CDR3 is 14 residues long. The CDR3 protein is CAIGKSYGDYEQYF. The CDR3 DNA reads TGTGCCATAGGGAAGAGCTATGGGGACTACGAGCAGTACTTC.

This clonotype has more than one count but fewer than ten. DNA for the CDR3: TGTGCCAGCAGTCCCGAACCTTATGGCGCCAAAAACATTCAGTACTTC. Translation: CASSPEPYGAKNIQYF. The V and J genes are TRBV27 and TRBJ2-4; D unclear. V lost 5 bases to trimming and J lost 1 base, with 15 bases between them. The CDR3 is made up of 16 amino acids. Germline assignment: CDR1 MNHEY and CDR2 SMNVEV (reference sequence).